This is a list of T cell receptor beta chains from one sample in a study of T-cell reconstitution after alpha-beta-depleted transplantation in children. Using its own MiXCR run on the PCR reads, TCRdb lists one record per CDR3 protein. The table includes around 270,000 distinct CDR3 sequences, roughly a tenth detected once. This specimen consisted of PBMCs, obtained before TCRalphabeta/CD19-depleted stem cell transplant. These receptors were obtained from a boy under two years old with acute myeloid leukemia, due to receive a stem cell transplant. Each CDR3 is given without its conserved first and last residue. The order of the fields is D gene, J gene, CDR3 length, V gene, CDR3 protein. D genes are given only for firm matches.

TRBD2,TRBJ2-3,16,TRBV6-5,ASSYPSSGRASTDTQY
TRBD1,TRBJ1-2,12,TRBV7-2,ASSLAGGAYGYT
-,TRBJ2-4,12,TRBV12-3/TRBV12-4,ASTSGLAKNIQY
-,TRBJ2-5,10,TRBV7-2,ASSLGAETQY
-,TRBJ2-1,11,TRBV6-4,ASSDSDYNEQF
TRBD1,TRBJ1-4,13,TRBV5-1,ASSSVRTGSKKLF
-,TRBJ1-4,12,TRBV12-3/TRBV12-4,ASTQSGEGEKLF
-,TRBJ2-7,12,TRBV7-2,ASSWDRFPYEQY
-,TRBJ2-1,11,TRBV11-3,ASSPTTDNEQF
-,TRBJ1-3,11,TRBV12-5,ASGAQGGNTIY
TRBD2,TRBJ2-7,19,TRBV12-3/TRBV12-4,ASSFFPPGTSDHGSRYDQY
TRBD1,TRBJ2-7,13,TRBV6-1,ASSEQGDPPYEQY
TRBD2,TRBJ2-2,16,TRBV7-2,ASSLSLGVSGTTGELF
TRBD2,TRBJ2-1,11,TRBV29-1,SVLGEGYNEQF
-,TRBJ1-2,11,TRBV3-1,ASSHPQNYGYT
-,TRBJ2-2,14,TRBV4-1,ASSQAGQGNTGELF
TRBD2,TRBJ2-1,12,TRBV20-1,SARTSPSYNEQF
TRBD2,TRBJ2-1,12,TRBV12-3/TRBV12-4,ASSFLAGGSRQF
-,TRBJ2-1,12,TRBV4-1,ASSQGGAYNEQF
TRBD2,TRBJ2-7,12,TRBV28,ASTGLAVPYEQY
TRBD1,TRBJ2-5,14,TRBV10-3,AISESRQGREETQY
-,TRBJ2-5,14,TRBV4-3,VSSQGDVPYQETQY